These T cell receptor beta chains were read from a single sample in a study of cytomegalovirus exposure and HLA in healthy donors. Using immunoSEQ multiplex PCR, the repertoire was profiled, and TCRdb retains in-frame clones only, with some absent. The table records 150,000 to 200,000 clones, about 83% of them present only once. The sequenced material came from PBMCs. The receptors shown here come from a woman in her twenties or thirties in good health and CMV-seropositive. Each CDR3 is given with its conserved first and last residue. A D gene is named only where the DNA matches it firmly. Expanded clones are given a class, and other clones once, few, many or no size at all.

TRBV7-9	-	-	15	TRBJ1-3	TGTGCCAGCAGCTTAGATGGAACGGGAGGAAACACCATATATTTT	CASSLDGTGGNTIYF
TRBV7-9	TRBD1	-	15	TRBJ2-5	TGTGCCAGCAGCTTACTCGGACAGGTCCAAGAGACCCAGTACTTC	CASSLLGQVQETQYF
TRBV28	TRBD2	once	15	TRBJ2-2	TGTGCCAGCACTGGGGGGGAAGTGTTAGCCGGGGAGCTGTTTTTT	CASTGGEVLAGELFF
TRBV5-6	TRBD2	-	14	TRBJ2-7	TGTGCCAGCAGCTTGGATGTTAGCGGGGAGTCGTGGTACTTC	CASSLDVSGESWYF
TRBV5-1	-	-	13	TRBJ1-1	TGCGCCAGCAGCTTAGGGGGGAACACTGAAGCTTTCTTT	CASSLGGNTEAFF
TRBV27	-	-	11	TRBJ1-1	TGTGCCAGCCAGGGGAACACTGAAGCTTTCTTT	CASQGNTEAFF
TRBV19	TRBD2	-	13	TRBJ2-1	TGTGCCTGCCGGAGGGAGGGATACAATGAGCAGTTCTTC	CACRREGYNEQFF
TRBV7-9	-	-	15	TRBJ2-2	TGTGCCAGCAGCTTAGGGCATTCGAACACCGGGGAGCTGTTTTTT	CASSLGHSNTGELFF
TRBV6-5	-	once	15	TRBJ2-5	TGTGCCAGCAGGGATAGGGGGAAGGATGGGGAGACCCAGTACTTC	CASRDRGKDGETQYF
TRBV5-1	TRBD1	-	17	TRBJ2-6	TGCGCCAGCAGCTCCCGGGACAGGGTTACTGGGGCCAACGTCCTGACTTTC	CASSSRDRVTGANVLTF
TRBV27	TRBD1	-	15	TRBJ2-1	TGTGCCAGCAGTTCCGGGACAGGGGGCAGGAATGAGCAGTTCTTC	CASSSGTGGRNEQFF
TRBV27	TRBD1	once	18	TRBJ2-7	TGTGCCAGCAGTTTCAACTGGGAGACAGGGGTCTCTTTTTACGAGCAGTACTTC	CASSFNWETGVSFYEQYF
TRBV7-9	-	-	14	TRBJ1-1	TGTGCCAGCAGCTTACAGGGACAGAACACTGAAGCTTTCTTT	CASSLQGQNTEAFF
TRBV4-2	TRBD1	-	18	TRBJ2-2	TGTGCCAGCAGCCTTAAGGTCCGGGACAGGGTGAACACCGGGGAGCTGTTTTTT	CASSLKVRDRVNTGELFF
TRBV6-1	-	-	15	TRBJ2-3	TGTGCCAGCAGCCCCCTTAGCGGTGGCACAGATACGCAGTATTTT	CASSPLSGGTDTQYF
TRBV7-2	-	-	14	TRBJ2-7	TGTGCCAGCAGCCCTTGGACAGCCTCCTACGAGCAGTACTTC	CASSPWTASYEQYF
TRBV6-4	-	-	13	TRBJ1-5	TGTGCCACCTCTTCGGGGGTAGGTCAGCCCCAGCATTTT	CATSSGVGQPQHF
TRBV6-6	TRBD1	-	15	TRBJ2-3	TGTGCCAGCAGTTACGCAGGGGGCGAATCAGATACGCAGTATTTT	CASSYAGGESDTQYF
TRBV6-1	-	-	12	TRBJ2-1	TGTGCCAGCGAAGAGACCTACAATGAGCAGTTCTTC	CASEETYNEQFF
TRBV10-3	TRBD1	-	16	TRBJ2-2	TGTGCAGTACAACTAGGGACAGGTTCGAACACCGGGGAGCTGTTTTTT	CAVQLGTGSNTGELFF
TRBV29-1	-	-	14	TRBJ2-3	TGCAGCGGGGGTGGGGGCCCTAGCACAGATACGCAGTATTTT	CSGGGGPSTDTQYF
TRBV6-5	-	-	15	TRBJ1-1	TGTGCCAGCAGTATAACAGCCATGCCCGACACTGAAGCTTTCTTT	CASSITAMPDTEAFF
TRBV6-5	-	-	16	TRBJ1-3	TGTGCCAGCAGTTACGCACAGGTATCGGCTGGAAACACCATATATTTT	CASSYAQVSAGNTIYF
TRBV28	-	-	17	TRBJ1-4	TGTGCCAGCAGGCGGGGGGTAGGGGTTTCGTTCAATGAAAAACTGTTTTTT	CASRRGVGVSFNEKLFF
TRBV9	TRBD1	-	13	TRBJ1-3	TGTGCCAGCAGCGCGACAGGGGGAAACACCATATATTTT	CASSATGGNTIYF
TRBV9	-	-	14	TRBJ1-1	TGTGCCAGCAGCGTAGCACCGGGAGGGTCTGAAGCTTTCTTT	CASSVAPGGSEAFF
TRBV7-9	-	-	11	TRBJ1-1	TGTTCCAGCAGCTCCGACACGGAAGCTTTCTTT	CSSSSDTEAFF
TRBV19	TRBD1	few	13	TRBJ2-2	TGTGCCACAGGGACAGGGGTCACCGGGGAGCTGTTTTTT	CATGTGVTGELFF
TRBV28	-	-	14	TRBJ1-3	TGTGCCAGCAGTTTCGGGGGGCCTGGAAACACCATATATTTT	CASSFGGPGNTIYF
TRBV5-4	TRBD1	few	13	TRBJ2-7	TGTGCCAGCAGTTTGGCTGGGACAGACGAGCAGTACTTC	CASSLAGTDEQYF
TRBV7-9	-	-	16	TRBJ2-7	TGTGCCAGCAGCGACATACAGGGTTCAGTTCCCTACGAGCAGTACTTC	CASSDIQGSVPYEQYF
TRBV6-1	TRBD2	-	19	TRBJ2-2	TGTGCCAGCAGTGCCCTCACCGGGACTAGCGGGAGAGGGACCGGGGAGCTGTTTTTT	CASSALTGTSGRGTGELFF
TRBV12-2	-	-	15	TRBJ1-5	TGTGCAAGTCCCTATTTATATCAGGGTAATCAGCCCCAGCATTTT	CASPYLYQGNQPQHF
TRBV5-6	TRBD2	-	17	TRBJ2-2	TGTGCCAGCCAACAAGGCCCAACGGGAGGGTGGACCGGGGAGCTGTTTTTT	CASQQGPTGGWTGELFF
TRBV11-3	-	few	12	TRBJ1-1	TGTGCCAGCAGCTCCGGGAACACTGAAGCTTTCTTT	CASSSGNTEAFF
TRBV2	TRBD1	few	13	TRBJ1-1	TGTGCCAGCCACGGGACAGGGGAGTGTTGGGCTTTCTTT	CASHGTGECWAFF
TRBV20-1	-	-	11	TRBJ1-1	TGCAGTGTAGCTTCGAGCACTGAAGCTTTCTTT	CSVASSTEAFF
TRBV7-9	TRBD2	-	15	TRBJ2-7	TGTGCCAGCAGCTTAATGATTAGCGGGGCCTACGAGCAGTACTTC	CASSLMISGAYEQYF
TRBV23-1	TRBD1	-	14	TRBJ1-1	TGCGCCAGCAGCCCGGACAGGCTTTACACTGAAGCTTTCTTT	CASSPDRLYTEAFF
TRBV27	-	-	18	TRBJ1-6	TGTGCCAGCAGTTTAGGTCCGGGGGGGGGCTCCTATAATTCACCCCTCCACTTT	CASSLGPGGGSYNSPLHF
TRBV7-8	-	-	14	TRBJ1-3	TGTGCCAGCAGACTCAGCGGAATCGGAAACACCATATATTTT	CASRLSGIGNTIYF